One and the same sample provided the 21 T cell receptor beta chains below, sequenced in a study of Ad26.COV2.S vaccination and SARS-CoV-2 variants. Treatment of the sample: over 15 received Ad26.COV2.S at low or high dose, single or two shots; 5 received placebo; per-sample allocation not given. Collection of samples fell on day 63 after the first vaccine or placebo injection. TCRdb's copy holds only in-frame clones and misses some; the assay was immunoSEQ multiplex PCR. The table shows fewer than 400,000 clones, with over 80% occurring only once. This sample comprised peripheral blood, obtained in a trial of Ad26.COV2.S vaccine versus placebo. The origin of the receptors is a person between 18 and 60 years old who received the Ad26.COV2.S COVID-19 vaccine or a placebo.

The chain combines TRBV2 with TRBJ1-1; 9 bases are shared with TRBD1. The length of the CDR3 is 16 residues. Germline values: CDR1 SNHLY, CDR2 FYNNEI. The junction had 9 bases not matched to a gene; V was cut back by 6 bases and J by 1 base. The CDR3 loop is CASREGDREWNTEAFF. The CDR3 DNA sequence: TGTGCCAGCAGAGAGGGGGACAGGGAATGGAACACTGAAGCTTTCTTT.

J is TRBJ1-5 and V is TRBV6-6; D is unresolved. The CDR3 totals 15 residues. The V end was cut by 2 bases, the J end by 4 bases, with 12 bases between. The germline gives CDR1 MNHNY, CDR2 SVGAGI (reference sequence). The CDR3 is CASSYGAAENQPQHF. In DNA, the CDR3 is TGTGCCAGCAGTTACGGTGCGGCAGAGAATCAGCCCCAGCATTTT.

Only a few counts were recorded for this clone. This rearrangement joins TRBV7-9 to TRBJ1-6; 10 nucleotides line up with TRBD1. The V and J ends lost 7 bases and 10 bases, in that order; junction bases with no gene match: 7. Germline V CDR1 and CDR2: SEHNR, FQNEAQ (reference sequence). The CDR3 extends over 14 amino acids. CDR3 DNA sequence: TGTGCCAGCATTCGACAGGGGGCTGGATCACCCCTCCACTTT. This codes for CASIRQGAGSPLHF. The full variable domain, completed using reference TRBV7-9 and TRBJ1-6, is DTGVSQNPRHKITKRGQNVTFRCDPISEHNRLYWYRQTLGQGPEFLTYFQNEAQLEKSRLLSDRFSAERPKGSFSTLEIQRTEQGDSAMYLCASIRQGAGSPLHFGNGTRLTVT.

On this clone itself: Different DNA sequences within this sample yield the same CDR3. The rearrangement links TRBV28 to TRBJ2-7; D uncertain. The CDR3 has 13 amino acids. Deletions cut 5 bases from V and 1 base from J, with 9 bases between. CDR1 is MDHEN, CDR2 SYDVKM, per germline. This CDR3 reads CASSRTASYEQYF. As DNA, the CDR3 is TGTGCCAGCAGTAGAACAGCGTCCTACGAGCAGTACTTC.

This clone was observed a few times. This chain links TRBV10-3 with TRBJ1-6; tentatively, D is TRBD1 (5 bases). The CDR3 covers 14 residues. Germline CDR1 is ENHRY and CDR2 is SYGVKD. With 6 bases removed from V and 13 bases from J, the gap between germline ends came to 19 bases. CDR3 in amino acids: CAISVGTLSGPLHF. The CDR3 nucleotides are TGTGCCATCAGCGTGGGGACCCTCAGCGGGCCCCTCCACTTT.

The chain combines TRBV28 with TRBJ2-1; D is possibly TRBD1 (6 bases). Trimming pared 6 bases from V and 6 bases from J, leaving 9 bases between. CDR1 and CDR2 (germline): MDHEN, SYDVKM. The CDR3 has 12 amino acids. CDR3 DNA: TGTGCCAGCAGCTCCAGGGGCAATGAGCAGTTCTTC. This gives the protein CASSSRGNEQFF.

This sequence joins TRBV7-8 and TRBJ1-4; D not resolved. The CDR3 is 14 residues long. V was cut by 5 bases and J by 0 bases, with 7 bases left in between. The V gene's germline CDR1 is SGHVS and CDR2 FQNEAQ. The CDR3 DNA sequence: TGTGCCAGCAGCCTGTATGCAACTAATGAAAAACTGTTTTTT. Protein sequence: CASSLYATNEKLFF.

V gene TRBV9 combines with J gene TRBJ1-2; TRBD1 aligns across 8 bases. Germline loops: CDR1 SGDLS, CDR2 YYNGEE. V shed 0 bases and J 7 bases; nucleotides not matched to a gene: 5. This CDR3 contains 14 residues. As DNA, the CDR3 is TGTGCCAGCAGCGTAGGCAGGGGGCGAAGTGGCTACACCTTC. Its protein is CASSVGRGRSGYTF.

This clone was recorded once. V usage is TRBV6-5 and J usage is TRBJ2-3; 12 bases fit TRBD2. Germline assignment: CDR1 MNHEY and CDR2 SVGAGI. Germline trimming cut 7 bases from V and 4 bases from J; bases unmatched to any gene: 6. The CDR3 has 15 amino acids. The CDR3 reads CASKKLAGGADTQYF. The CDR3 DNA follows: TGTGCCAGCAAGAAACTAGCGGGGGGCGCAGATACGCAGTATTTT.

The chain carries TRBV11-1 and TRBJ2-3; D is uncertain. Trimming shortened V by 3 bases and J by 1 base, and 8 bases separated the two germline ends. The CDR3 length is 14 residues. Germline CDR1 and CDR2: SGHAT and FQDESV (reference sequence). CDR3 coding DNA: TGTGCCAGCAGCTTTCTATCAGGCACAGATACGCAGTATTTT. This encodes CASSFLSGTDTQYF.

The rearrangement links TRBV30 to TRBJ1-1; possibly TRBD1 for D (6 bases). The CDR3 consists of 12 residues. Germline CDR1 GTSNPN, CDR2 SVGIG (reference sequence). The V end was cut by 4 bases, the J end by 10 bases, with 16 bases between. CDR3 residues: CAWTPGEGAAFF. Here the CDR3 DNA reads TGTGCCTGGACCCCAGGGGAAGGTGCAGCTTTCTTT.

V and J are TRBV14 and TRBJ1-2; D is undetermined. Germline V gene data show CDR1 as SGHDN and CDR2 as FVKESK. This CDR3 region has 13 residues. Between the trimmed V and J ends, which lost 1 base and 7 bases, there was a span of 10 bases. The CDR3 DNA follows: TGTGCCAGCAGCCAAGTGGACCGAGCTGGCTACACCTTC. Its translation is CASSQVDRAGYTF. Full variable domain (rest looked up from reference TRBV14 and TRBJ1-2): EAGVTQFPSHSVIEKGQTVTLRCDPISGHDNLYWYRRVMGKEIKFLLHFVKESKQDESGMPNNRFLAERTGGTYSTLKVQPAELEDSGVYFCASSQVDRAGYTFGSGTRLTVV.

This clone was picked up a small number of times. CDR3 in DNA: TGTGCCAGCAGTGAACGGGAGACCCAGTACTTC. It codes for CASSERETQYF. The chain links TRBV6-1 to TRBJ2-5; no clear D. The ends were cut back, 2 bases at V and 5 bases at J, with 3 bases in the middle. The CDR3 covers 11 residues. Germline lookup yields CDR1 MNHNS and CDR2 SASEGT.

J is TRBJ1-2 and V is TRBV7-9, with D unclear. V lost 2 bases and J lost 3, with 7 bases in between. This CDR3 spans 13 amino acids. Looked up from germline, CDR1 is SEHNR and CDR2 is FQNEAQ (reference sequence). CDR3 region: CASSLQGHYGYTF. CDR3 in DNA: TGTGCCAGCAGCTTACAAGGGCACTATGGCTACACCTTC.

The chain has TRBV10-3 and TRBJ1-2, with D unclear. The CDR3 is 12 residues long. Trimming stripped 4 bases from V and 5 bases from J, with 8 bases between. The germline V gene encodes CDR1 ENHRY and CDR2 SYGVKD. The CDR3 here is CAISGQEYGYTF. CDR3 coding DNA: TGTGCCATCAGTGGGCAGGAATATGGCTACACCTTC.

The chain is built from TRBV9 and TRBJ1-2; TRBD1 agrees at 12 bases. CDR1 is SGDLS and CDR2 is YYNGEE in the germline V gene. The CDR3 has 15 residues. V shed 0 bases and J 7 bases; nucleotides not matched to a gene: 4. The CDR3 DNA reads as TGTGCCAGCAGCGTAGAGGGACAGGGGGCGTCTGGCTACACCTTC. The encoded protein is CASSVEGQGASGYTF.

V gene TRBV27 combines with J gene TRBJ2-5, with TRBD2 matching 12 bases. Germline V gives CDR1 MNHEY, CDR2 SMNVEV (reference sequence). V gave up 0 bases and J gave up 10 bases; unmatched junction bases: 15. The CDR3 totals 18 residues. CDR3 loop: CASSLSLGASGGAGLQYF. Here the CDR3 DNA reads TGTGCCAGCAGTTTATCATTAGGGGCTAGCGGGGGGGCTGGTCTCCAGTACTTC.

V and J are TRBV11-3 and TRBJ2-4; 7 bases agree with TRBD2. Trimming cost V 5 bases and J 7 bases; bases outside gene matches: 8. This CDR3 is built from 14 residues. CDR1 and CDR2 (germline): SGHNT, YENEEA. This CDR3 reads CASSPLAGGNIQYF. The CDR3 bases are TGTGCCAGCAGCCCCTTGGCCGGGGGGAACATTCAGTACTTC.

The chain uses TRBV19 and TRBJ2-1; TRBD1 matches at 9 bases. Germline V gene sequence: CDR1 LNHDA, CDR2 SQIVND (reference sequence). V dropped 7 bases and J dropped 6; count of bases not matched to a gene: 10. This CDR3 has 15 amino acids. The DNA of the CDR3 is TGTGCCAGTACCGTCGACAGGGGGGTGAGCAATGAGCAGTTCTTC. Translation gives CASTVDRGVSNEQFF.

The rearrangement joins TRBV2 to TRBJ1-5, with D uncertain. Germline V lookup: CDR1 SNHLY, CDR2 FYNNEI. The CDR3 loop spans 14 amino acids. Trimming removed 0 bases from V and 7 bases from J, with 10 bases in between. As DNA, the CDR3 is TGTGCCAGCAGTGAAGCGTGGAGGCTCCAGCCCCAGCATTTT. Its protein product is CASSEAWRLQPQHF.

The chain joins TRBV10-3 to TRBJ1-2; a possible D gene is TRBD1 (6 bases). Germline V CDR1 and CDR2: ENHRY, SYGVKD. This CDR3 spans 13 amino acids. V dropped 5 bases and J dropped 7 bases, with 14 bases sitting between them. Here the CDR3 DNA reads TGTGCCATCAGTCCTGAGGGGGAGGCTGGCTACACCTTC. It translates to CAISPEGEAGYTF.